Listed below are T cell receptor beta chains from one sample, sequenced in a study of blood T cell repertoires in COVID-19. Sequencing was performed with immunoSEQ multiplex PCR; in TCRdb, only in-frame clones are kept and a portion is missing. The sample gives approximately 270,000 clones, 85% to 90% of which show up once; roughly 1.4% is in the top ten. The sample was peripheral blood. The receptors were gathered from a man older than 75 with acute or convalescent COVID-19. The conserved cysteine and the conserved F or W are not part of the CDR3 here.

v_gene	j_gene	CDR3aa
TRBV29-1	TRBJ2-1	SVERSGPSSYNEQF
TRBV11-2	TRBJ1-2	ASSLGGVAGYT
TRBV27	TRBJ2-1	ATRGTSGGRSYNEQF
TRBV28	TRBJ2-7	ASSLRGSGFYYEQY
TRBV7-3	TRBJ1-1	ASSLRPGQEAF
TRBV3-1/TRBV3-2	TRBJ1-6	ASSLWTGGIH
TRBV6-5	TRBJ1-5	ASSRDRAGNQPQH
TRBV6-2/TRBV6-3	TRBJ1-5	ASSYAGTRGDQPQH
TRBV25-1	TRBJ2-2	ASSEYGGTDTGELF
TRBV4-3	TRBJ1-5	ASSPNPHSNQPQH
TRBV27	TRBJ1-6	ASSFSDRGNSPLH
TRBV9	TRBJ2-3	ASTRGPSTDTQY
TRBV21-1	TRBJ2-7	ASSNIQGEQY
TRBV18	TRBJ1-3	ASLRTGNTIY
TRBV5-1	TRBJ2-7	ASSFSGGPEEQY
TRBV25-1	TRBJ1-1	ASSMSVGRGPYTEAF
TRBV2	TRBJ1-1	ASSSDRVGTEAF
TRBV28	TRBJ1-6	ASSLTHNSPLH
TRBV6-2/TRBV6-3	TRBJ2-3	ASSYFPGVSTDTQY
TRBV10-3	TRBJ2-7	AISRAGEYHEQY
TRBV5-1	TRBJ2-4	ASSLNWDTRKNIQY
TRBV7-2	TRBJ2-2	ASSLLADTGELF
TRBV15	TRBJ2-5	ATSRDRVPDKY
TRBV6-5	TRBJ2-5	ASSYHRDGGAQY
TRBV5-4	TRBJ2-7	ASSSWTGFHEQY
TRBV6-1	TRBJ2-7	ASSETPVRGSYEQY
TRBV3-1/TRBV3-2	TRBJ1-6	ASSNDRGRGHSPLH
TRBV19	TRBJ1-5	ASSIVRDRGDQPQH
TRBV3-1/TRBV3-2	TRBJ2-2	ASSLISHGGTGENFDTGELF
TRBV3-1/TRBV3-2	TRBJ2-1	ASSPLARDREQF
TRBV10-3	TRBJ2-5	AISESTGEETQY
TRBV10-2	TRBJ1-1	ASMAGGMNTEAF
TRBV4-2	TRBJ2-3	ASSHRSGDVTDTQY
TRBV5-4	TRBJ2-7	ASSLGVAGPYEQY
TRBV28	TRBJ2-1	ASSFNFGNNEQF
TRBV28	TRBJ2-7	ASSFALTSSYEQY
TRBV7-2	TRBJ2-1	ASSLFGSSGFGNEQF
TRBV7-8	TRBJ2-3	ASSPEGTSGYTDTQY
TRBV4-3	TRBJ1-1	ASSQDLATGDTEAF
TRBV19	TRBJ1-4	ASSIFGRRVNEKLF
TRBV10-2	TRBJ2-1	ASSERLAISSYNEQF
TRBV3-1/TRBV3-2	TRBJ2-2	ASSQDSANTGELF
TRBV7-8	TRBJ2-5	ASSFSVETQY
TRBV10-3	TRBJ2-7	AINPNPEAYEQY